This TCR beta chain was obtained from a study of T cell responses to AZD1222 COVID-19 vaccine. Concerning this clone: The antigen remains unidentified.

The table came from immunoSEQ multiplex PCR; TCRdb's copy has only in-frame clones and leaves some out. The repertoire consists of more than 110,000 clones, with around 90% occurring once and the leading ten covering around 3.1%. There are 12 residues in the CDR3. Trimming took off 5 bases at V and 10 bases at J, with 9 bases between the two ends. Per germline, CDR1 MDHEN and CDR2 SYDVKM. Whole-study findings and limits: Donors, mostly white British, included more females; clonal diversity was possibly underestimated.

Whether given at about 4 or about 12 weeks, second doses were pooled. The sample in question was peripheral blood, obtained 28 days after the second AZD1222 dose. This receptor was identified in an adult who received the AZD1222 COVID-19 vaccine. This chain links TRBV28 with TRBJ1-6; D gene unclear. The CDR3 nucleotides read TGTGCCAGCAGTCCAGGTGGCTCACCCCTCCACTTT. The encoded protein is CASSPGGSPLHF.